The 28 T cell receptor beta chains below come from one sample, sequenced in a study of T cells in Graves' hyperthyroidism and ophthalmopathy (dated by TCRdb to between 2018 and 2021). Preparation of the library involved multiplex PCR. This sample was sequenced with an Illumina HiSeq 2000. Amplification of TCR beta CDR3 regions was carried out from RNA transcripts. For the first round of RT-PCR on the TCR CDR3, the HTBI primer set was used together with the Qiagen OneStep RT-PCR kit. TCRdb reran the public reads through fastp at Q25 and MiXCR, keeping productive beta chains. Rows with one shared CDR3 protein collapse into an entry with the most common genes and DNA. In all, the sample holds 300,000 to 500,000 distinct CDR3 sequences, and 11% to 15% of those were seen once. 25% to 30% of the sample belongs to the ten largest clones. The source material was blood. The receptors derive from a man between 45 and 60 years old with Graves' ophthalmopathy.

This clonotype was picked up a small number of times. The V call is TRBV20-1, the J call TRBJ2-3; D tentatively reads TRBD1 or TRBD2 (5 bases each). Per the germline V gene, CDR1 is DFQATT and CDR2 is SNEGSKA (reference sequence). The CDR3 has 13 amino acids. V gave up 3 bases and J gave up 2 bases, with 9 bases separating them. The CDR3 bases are TGCAGTGCTAGTGGGACGAACACAGATACGCAGTATTTT. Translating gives CSASGTNTDTQYF.

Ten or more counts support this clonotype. As DNA, the CDR3 is TGTGCCAGCAGTTTGGCTAGATACTACGAGCAGTACTTC. Amino acid sequence: CASSLARYYEQYF. The V call is TRBV28, the J call TRBJ2-7; D gene unclear. V lost 3 bases to trimming and J lost 3 bases, with 9 bases between them. Germline CDR1 is MDHEN and CDR2 is SYDVKM. This CDR3 contains 13 residues. The full variable domain, rest sourced from reference TRBV28 and TRBJ2-7, is DVKVTQSSRYLVKRTGEKVFLECVQDMDHENMFWYRQDPGLGLRLIYFSYDVKMKEKGDIPEGYSVSREKKERFSLILESASTNQTSMYLCASSLARYYEQYFGPGTRLTVT.

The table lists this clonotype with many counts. The CDR3 coding sequence is TGTGCCAGCAGCCAAACCGGGACCACCTCAAATACGCAGTATTTT. Amino acids: CASSQTGTTSNTQYF. The chain employs TRBV3-1 and TRBJ2-3; D possibly matches TRBD1 or TRBD2 (5 bases each). CDR3 length: 15 amino acids. The V gene's germline CDR1 is LGHDT and CDR2 YNNKEL (reference sequence). Trimming stripped 2 bases from V and 7 bases from J, with 16 bases between.

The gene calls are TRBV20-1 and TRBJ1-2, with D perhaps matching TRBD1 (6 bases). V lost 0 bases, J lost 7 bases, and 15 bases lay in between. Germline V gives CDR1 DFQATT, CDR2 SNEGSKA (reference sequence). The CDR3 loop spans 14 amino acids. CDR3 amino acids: CSARDRQGRAGYTF. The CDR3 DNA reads TGCAGTGCTAGAGATCGTCAGGGGAGGGCTGGCTACACCTTC.

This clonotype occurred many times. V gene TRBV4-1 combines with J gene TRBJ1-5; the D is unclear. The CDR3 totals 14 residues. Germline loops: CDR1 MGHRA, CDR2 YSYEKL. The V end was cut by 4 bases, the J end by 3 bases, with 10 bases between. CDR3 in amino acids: CASSPQRDNQPQHF. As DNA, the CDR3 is TGCGCCAGCAGCCCTCAACGGGACAATCAGCCCCAGCATTTT.

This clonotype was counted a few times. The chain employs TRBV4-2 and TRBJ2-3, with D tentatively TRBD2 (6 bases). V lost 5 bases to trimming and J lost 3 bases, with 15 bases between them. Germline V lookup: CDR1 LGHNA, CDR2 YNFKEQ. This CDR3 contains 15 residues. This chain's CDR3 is CASSEEGEGTDTQYF. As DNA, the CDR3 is TGTGCCAGCAGCGAGGAGGGTGAGGGGACAGATACGCAGTATTTT.

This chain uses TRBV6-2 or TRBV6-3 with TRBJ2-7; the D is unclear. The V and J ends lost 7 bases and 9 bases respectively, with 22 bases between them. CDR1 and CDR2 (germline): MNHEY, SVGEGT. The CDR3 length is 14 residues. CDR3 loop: CASTTDRAVYRQYF. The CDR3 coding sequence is TGTGCCAGCACCACAGACCGGGCCGTGTATCGGCAGTACTTC.

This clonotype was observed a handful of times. For the CDR3, the DNA is TGCAGCGTGAGTAATGGGGAGGACACTGAAGCTTTCTTT. Amino acid sequence: CSVSNGEDTEAFF. The chain joins TRBV29-1 to TRBJ1-1; no definite D call. The germline gives CDR1 SQVTM, CDR2 ANQGSEA. This CDR3 has 13 amino acids. Trimming removed 6 bases at V and 3 bases at J, with 14 bases between.

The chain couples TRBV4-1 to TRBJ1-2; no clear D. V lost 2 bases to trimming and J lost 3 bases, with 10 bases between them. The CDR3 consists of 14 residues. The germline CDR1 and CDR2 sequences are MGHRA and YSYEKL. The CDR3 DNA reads TGCGCCAGCAGCCAAATAGGGAAGGACTATGGCTACACCTTC. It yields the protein CASSQIGKDYGYTF.

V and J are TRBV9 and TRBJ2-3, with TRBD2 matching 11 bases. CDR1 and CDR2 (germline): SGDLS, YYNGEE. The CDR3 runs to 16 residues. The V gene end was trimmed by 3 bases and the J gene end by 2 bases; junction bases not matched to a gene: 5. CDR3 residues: CASSARLAGYTDTQYF. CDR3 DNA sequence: TGTGCCAGCAGCGCAAGACTAGCGGGGTACACAGATACGCAGTATTTT.

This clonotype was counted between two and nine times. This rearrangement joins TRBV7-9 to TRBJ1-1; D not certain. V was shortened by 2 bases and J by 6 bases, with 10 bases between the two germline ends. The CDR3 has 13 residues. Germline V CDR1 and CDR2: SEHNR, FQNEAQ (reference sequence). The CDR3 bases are TGTGCCAGCAGCTTATTTCCGGGCTCTGAAGCTTTCTTT. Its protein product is CASSLFPGSEAFF.

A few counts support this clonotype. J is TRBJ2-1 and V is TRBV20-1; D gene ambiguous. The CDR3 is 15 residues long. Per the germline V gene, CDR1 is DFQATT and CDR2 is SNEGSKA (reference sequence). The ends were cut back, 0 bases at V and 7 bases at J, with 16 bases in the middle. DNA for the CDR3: TGCAGTGCTAGAGATCATAGAACGCCTAGGAATGAGCAGTTCTTC. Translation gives CSARDHRTPRNEQFF.

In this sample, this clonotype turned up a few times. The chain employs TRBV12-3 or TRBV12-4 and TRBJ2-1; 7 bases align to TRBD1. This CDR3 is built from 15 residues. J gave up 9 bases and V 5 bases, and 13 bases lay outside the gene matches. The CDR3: CASSPQGWGSGEQFF. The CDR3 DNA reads TGTGCCAGCAGTCCACAGGGGTGGGGGTCCGGTGAGCAGTTCTTC.

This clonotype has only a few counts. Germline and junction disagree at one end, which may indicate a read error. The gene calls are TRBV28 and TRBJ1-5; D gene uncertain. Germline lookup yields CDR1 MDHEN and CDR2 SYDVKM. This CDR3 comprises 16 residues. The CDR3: CASSRKGLYSDQPQHF. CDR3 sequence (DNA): TGTGCCAGCAGTCGCAAGGGTCTTTATAGCGATCAGCCCCAGCATTTT.

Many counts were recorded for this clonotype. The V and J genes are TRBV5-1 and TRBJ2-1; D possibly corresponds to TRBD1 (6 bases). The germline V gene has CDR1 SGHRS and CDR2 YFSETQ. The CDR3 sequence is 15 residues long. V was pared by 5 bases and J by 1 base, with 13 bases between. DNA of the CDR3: TGCGCCAGCAGTATGGACAGAACATCCTACAATGAGCAGTTCTTC. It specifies CASSMDRTSYNEQFF.

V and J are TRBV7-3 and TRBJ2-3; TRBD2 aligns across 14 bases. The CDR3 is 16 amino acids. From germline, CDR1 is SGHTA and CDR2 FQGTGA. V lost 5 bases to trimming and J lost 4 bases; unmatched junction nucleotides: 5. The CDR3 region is CASSPRLAGGADTQYF. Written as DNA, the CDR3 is TGTGCCAGCAGCCCTCGACTAGCGGGAGGGGCAGATACGCAGTATTTT. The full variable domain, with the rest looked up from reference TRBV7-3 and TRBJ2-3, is GAGVSQTPSNKVTEKGKYVELRCDPISGHTALYWYRQSLGQGPEFLIYFQGTGAADDSGLPNDRFFAVRPEGSVSTLKIQRTERGDSAVYLCASSPRLAGGADTQYFGPGTRLTVL.

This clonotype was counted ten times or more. Here the CDR3 reads CASSVGTGGPYNEQFF. In DNA, the CDR3 is TGCGCCAGCAGCGTCGGGACAGGGGGCCCCTACAATGAGCAGTTCTTC. The chain employs TRBV5-1 and TRBJ2-1, with TRBD1 matching 12 bases. This CDR3 contains 16 residues. CDR1 is SGHRS and CDR2 is YFSETQ in the germline V gene. J lost 2 bases, V lost 4 bases, and 4 bases had no gene match.

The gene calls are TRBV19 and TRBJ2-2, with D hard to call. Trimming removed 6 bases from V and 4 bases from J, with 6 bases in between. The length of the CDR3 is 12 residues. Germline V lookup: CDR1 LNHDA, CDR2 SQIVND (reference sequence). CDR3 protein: CASRVLTGELFF. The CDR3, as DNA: TGTGCCAGTAGGGTCCTCACCGGGGAGCTGTTTTTT. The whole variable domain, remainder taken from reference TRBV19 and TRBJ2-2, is DGGITQSPKYLFRKEGQNVTLSCEQNLNHDAMYWYRQDPGQGLRLIYYSQIVNDFQKGDIAEGYSVSREKKESFPLTVTSAQKNPTAFYLCASRVLTGELFFGEGSRLTVL.

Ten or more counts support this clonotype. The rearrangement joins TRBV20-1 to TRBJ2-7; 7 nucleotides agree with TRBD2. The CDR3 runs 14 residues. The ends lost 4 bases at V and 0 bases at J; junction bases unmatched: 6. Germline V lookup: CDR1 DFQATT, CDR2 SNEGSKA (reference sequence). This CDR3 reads CSAITSVNSYEQYF. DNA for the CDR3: TGCAGTGCTATCACTAGCGTAAACTCCTACGAGCAGTACTTC.

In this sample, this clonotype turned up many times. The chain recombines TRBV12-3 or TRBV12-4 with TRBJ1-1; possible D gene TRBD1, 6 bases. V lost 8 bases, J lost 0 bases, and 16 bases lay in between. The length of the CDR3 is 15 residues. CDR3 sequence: CASGTTGIMNTEAFF. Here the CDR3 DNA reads TGTGCCAGCGGGACGACAGGCATTATGAACACTGAAGCTTTCTTT.

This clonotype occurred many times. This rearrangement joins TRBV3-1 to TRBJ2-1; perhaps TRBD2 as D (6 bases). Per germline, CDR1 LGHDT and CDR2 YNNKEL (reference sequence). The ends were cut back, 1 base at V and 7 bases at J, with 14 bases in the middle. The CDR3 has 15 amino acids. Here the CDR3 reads CASSQGASDVNEQFF. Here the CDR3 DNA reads TGTGCCAGCAGCCAAGGAGCTAGCGATGTGAATGAGCAGTTCTTC.

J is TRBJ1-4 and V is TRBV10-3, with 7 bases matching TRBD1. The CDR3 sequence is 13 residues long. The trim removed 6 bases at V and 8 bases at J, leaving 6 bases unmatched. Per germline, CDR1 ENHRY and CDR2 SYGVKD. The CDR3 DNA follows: TGTGCCATCAGGGGGACAGCCCTCGAAAAACTGTTTTTT. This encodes CAIRGTALEKLFF.

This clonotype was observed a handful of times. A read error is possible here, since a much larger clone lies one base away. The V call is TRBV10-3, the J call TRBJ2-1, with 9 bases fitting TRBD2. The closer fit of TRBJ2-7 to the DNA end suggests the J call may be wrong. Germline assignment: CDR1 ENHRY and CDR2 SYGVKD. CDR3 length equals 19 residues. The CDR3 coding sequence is TGTGCCATCAGTGAGATAGGGGAGGTAGCGGGAGCCCAATACAATGAGCAGTACTTC. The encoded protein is CAISEIGEVAGAQYNEQYF.

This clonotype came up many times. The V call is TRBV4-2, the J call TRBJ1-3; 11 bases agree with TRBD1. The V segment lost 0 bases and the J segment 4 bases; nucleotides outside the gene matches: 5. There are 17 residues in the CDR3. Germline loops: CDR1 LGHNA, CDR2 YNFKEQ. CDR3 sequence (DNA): TGTGCCAGCAGCCAAGACTGGGACAGGGGGGACGGAAACACCATATATTTT. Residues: CASSQDWDRGDGNTIYF.

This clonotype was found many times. CDR3 region: CASSDTDRATSEQYF. The CDR3 DNA sequence: TGTGCCAGCAGTGACACGGACAGAGCTACCTCCGAGCAGTACTTC. This rearrangement joins TRBV2 to TRBJ2-7, with D maybe TRBD1 (6 bases). V shed 3 bases and J shed 6 bases, with 18 bases lying between them. Per germline, CDR1 SNHLY and CDR2 FYNNEI. CDR3 length: 15 amino acids.

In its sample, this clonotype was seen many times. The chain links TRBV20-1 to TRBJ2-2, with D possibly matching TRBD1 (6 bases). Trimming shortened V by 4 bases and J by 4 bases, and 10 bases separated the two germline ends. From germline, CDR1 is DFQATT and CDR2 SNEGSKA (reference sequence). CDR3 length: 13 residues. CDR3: CSAKQGGTGELFF. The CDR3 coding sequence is TGCAGTGCTAAACAGGGCGGCACCGGGGAGCTGTTTTTT.

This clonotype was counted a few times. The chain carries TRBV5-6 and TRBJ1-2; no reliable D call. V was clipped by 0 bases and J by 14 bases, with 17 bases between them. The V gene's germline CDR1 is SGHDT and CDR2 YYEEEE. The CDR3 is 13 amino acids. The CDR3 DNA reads TGTGCCAGCAGCTTGGACCGAGCCCGGGGAGAAACCTTC. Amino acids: CASSLDRARGETF.

The CDR3 spells CASSGAGVADTQYF. CDR3 nucleotides: TGTGCCAGCAGCGGAGCGGGAGTGGCAGATACGCAGTATTTT. The rearrangement joins TRBV5-6 to TRBJ2-3, with 8 bases identical to TRBD2. Germline CDR1 reads SGHDT; CDR2 reads YYEEEE. With V trimmed by 4 bases and J by 4 bases, 5 bases remained unmatched. This CDR3 region has 14 residues. Supplemented by reference TRBV5-6 and TRBJ2-3, the full variable domain reads DAGVTQSPTHLIKTRGQQVTLRCSPKSGHDTVSWYQQALGQGPQFIFQYYEEEERQRGNFPDRFSGHQFPNYSSELNVNALLLGDSALYLCASSGAGVADTQYFGPGTRLTVL.